The TCR beta chain described here comes from a study of cytomegalovirus exposure and HLA in healthy donors. A few counts support this clone. The CDR3 is 19 amino acids. The junction had 12 bases not matched to a gene; V was cut back by 7 bases and J by 3 bases. Germline V lookup: CDR1 LNHDA, CDR2 SQIVND (reference sequence). Profiled with immunoSEQ multiplex PCR; TCRdb holds only in-frame clones, not every one. The sample lists about 160,000 clones; over 85% were seen once. The sample was PBMCs. The rearrangement uses TRBV19 and TRBJ2-2; 15 nucleotides match TRBD2. The clonotype originates from a man in his late teens or twenties in good health and CMV-seropositive. Written as DNA, the CDR3 is TGTGCCAGTAATCAAGCCGGGACTAGCGGGAGGAGCGACACCGGGGAGCTGTTTTTT. Its translation is CASNQAGTSGRSDTGELFF.